Listed below are T cell receptor beta chains from one sample, sequenced in a study of T-cell memory formation after mild COVID-19. TCRdb passed the 5' RACE reads through MiXCR, listing each CDR3 protein once. The repertoire consists of 580,000 or so distinct CDR3 sequences, with 17% occurring once and the leading ten covering 8.1%. Sequencing used PBMCs or a T cell subset sorted from them (not recorded which). All receptors derive from an adult woman who had mild COVID-19 (a few samples of this study predate the infection). Cell type and time point are not known. CDR3s leave out the opening cysteine and the closing phenylalanine or tryptophan.

>TRBV12-3/TRBV12-4|TRBJ1-5
ASRTRGVGGNQPQH
>TRBV7-9|TRBJ1-2
ASSSLPGQGESGYT
>TRBV20-1|TRBJ2-2
SAPRLGENTGELF
>TRBV4-1|TRBJ2-1
ASSKPYNEQF
>TRBV20-1|TRBJ2-5
SARDHDRGTETQY
>TRBV5-1|TRBJ1-2
ASSLASGEVCT
>TRBV5-1|TRBJ1-2
ASSLGDGYGYT
>TRBV2|TRBJ1-5
ASSPPPQGSQPQH
>TRBV7-2|TRBJ1-1
ASSLAHGMNTEAF
>TRBV14|TRBJ2-3
ASSQESTDTQY
>TRBV23-1|TRBJ2-1
ASSLPRGAGLNNEQF
>TRBV5-5|TRBJ1-5
ASSRGTATSNQPQH
>TRBV6-2/TRBV6-3|TRBJ2-7
ASSYVGREQY
>TRBV18|TRBJ2-1
ASSPPGQGGLVQF
>TRBV24-1|TRBJ1-2
ATSDFRETHGYT
>TRBV12-3/TRBV12-4|TRBJ2-1
ASSLWVTSGYNEQF
>TRBV19|TRBJ2-3
ASGRGDSADTQY
>TRBV19|TRBJ2-7
ASSFSGGADEQY
>TRBV24-1|TRBJ2-1
ATSDLSASGYNEQF
>TRBV3-1|TRBJ2-2
ASSPISRNRARYTGELF
>TRBV27|TRBJ1-1
ASSLSGRGEAF
>TRBV12-3/TRBV12-4|TRBJ2-7
ASRSVHGEQY
>TRBV10-3|TRBJ2-3
AISDGQWVYTDTQY
>TRBV6-5|TRBJ2-5
ASSYSGGFAMIETQY
>TRBV29-1|TRBJ2-3
SAEDRDRDLGADTQY
>TRBV14|TRBJ2-7
ASSSDSEQY
>TRBV24-1|TRBJ2-1
ATSDAGYEQF
>TRBV6-4|TRBJ2-1
ASRQGSGVYNEQF
>TRBV5-1|TRBJ1-1
ASSLGASNTEAF
>TRBV7-8|TRBJ2-2
ASRDYRDRAGGGELF
>TRBV6-2/TRBV6-3|TRBJ1-5
ASREGGTVGQPQH
>TRBV6-2/TRBV6-3|TRBJ1-5
ASTRDNRQPQH
>TRBV28|TRBJ2-3
ASSLPPVPKGGTTDTQY
>TRBV7-9|TRBJ2-3
ASSFTTSGRNTQY
>TRBV20-1|TRBJ2-7
SARVSPDYEQY
>TRBV7-8|TRBJ2-1
ASSSQGALGSYNEQF
>TRBV21-1|TRBJ1-1
ASSKGVRGTPNTEAF
>TRBV20-1|TRBJ1-2
SARQVNYGYT
>TRBV20-1|TRBJ2-1
SARGLAGEF
>TRBV27|TRBJ2-7
ASSLSEGQGKGNEQY
>TRBV12-3/TRBV12-4|TRBJ1-1
ASSFFGEENTEAF
>TRBV20-1|TRBJ2-7
SASSTSRYEQY
>TRBV10-3|TRBJ2-7
AISGQNQGSPYEQY
>TRBV12-3/TRBV12-4|TRBJ1-5
ASSLGQRNQPQH
>TRBV5-5|TRBJ2-3
ASRGTWQDTQY
>TRBV29-1|TRBJ2-5
SGLGSAVETQY
>TRBV12-3/TRBV12-4|TRBJ2-4
ASSPLANIQY
>TRBV20-1|TRBJ1-2
SASGGGGSYT